This TCR beta chain came from a study of blood T cell repertoires in COVID-19. Study summary: Both acute and convalescent COVID-19 samples were obtained from the United States, Italy and Spain. The analysed material was cDNA or gDNA that came from T cells, B-cell-depleted T cells, or PBMCs.

The V gene's germline CDR1 is MNHEY and CDR2 SMNVEV (reference sequence). This CDR3 is built from 14 residues. V was trimmed by 5 bases and J by 7 bases, leaving 12 bases between them. Original methodology: Amplification with reference gene primers provided the estimates of nucleated cell counts. Method: immunoSEQ multiplex PCR; TCRdb's copy keeps in-frame clones and lacks some. V and J calls and clone size are given by that table; D and trimming were obtained from the DNA. The data contain some 180,000 clones, about four fifths of them singletons. Sequenced material: peripheral blood. The V gene is TRBV27, the J gene TRBJ1-6; D remains ambiguous. The TCR comes from a man aged 65 to 85 with active or convalescent COVID-19. CDR3: CASSPSRGNSPLHF. In DNA form, the CDR3 reads TGTGCCAGCAGTCCATCGCGAGGGAATTCACCCCTCCACTTT.